The 14 T cell receptor beta chains in this list originate from one sample, sequenced in a study of blood T cell repertoires in COVID-19. Profiling relied on immunoSEQ multiplex PCR, and the TCRdb table lists in-frame clones only, not all of them. Found here are about 190,000 clones, 82% of them singletons; the top ten hold 7.8%. Source material: peripheral blood. The receptors originated from a woman between 55 and 75 years old with COVID-19, enrolled during active disease.

The chain uses TRBV7-2 and TRBJ1-3; D remains unclear. CDR1 and CDR2 (germline): SGHTA, FQGNSA. With 6 bases removed from V and 0 bases from J, the gap between germline ends came to 12 bases. This CDR3 is 15 amino acids long. The CDR3 DNA follows: TGTGCCAGCAGACCCGGAGGGAGCTCTGGAAACACCATATATTTT. Protein: CASRPGGSSGNTIYF.

The rearrangement joins TRBV7-9 to TRBJ2-2, with a possible D match to TRBD2 (7 bases). V was cut by 5 bases and J by 10 bases, with 14 bases left in between. The germline V gene encodes CDR1 SEHNR and CDR2 FQNEAQ (reference sequence). The CDR3 loop spans 13 amino acids. The chain's CDR3 is CASSRTGGEELFF. The CDR3 region has the DNA TGTGCCAGCAGCCGAACGGGGGGCGAGGAGCTGTTTTTT.

Remarks on this clone: The sample contains more than one DNA sequence encoding this CDR3. V and J are TRBV24-1 and TRBJ1-5; 9 nucleotides line up with TRBD1. With 9 bases clipped from V and 5 bases from J, the junction kept 4 bases outside the gene matches. This CDR3 contains 13 residues. The germline V gene encodes CDR1 KGHDR and CDR2 SFDVKD. CDR3: CATSDRGDQPQHF. DNA for the CDR3: TGTGCCACCTCGGACAGGGGAGATCAGCCCCAGCATTTT.

This chain connects TRBV18 to TRBJ2-1; 10 bases are shared with TRBD2. The CDR3 sequence is 15 residues long. The trim removed 2 bases at V and 9 bases at J, leaving 7 bases unmatched. Per the germline V gene, CDR1 is KGHSH and CDR2 is LQKENI. The CDR3 is CASSPSTSGVREQFF. As DNA, the CDR3 is TGTGCCAGCTCACCATCTACTAGCGGGGTGCGTGAGCAGTTCTTC. The entire variable domain, with the rest obtained from reference TRBV18 and TRBJ2-1, is as follows: NAGVMQNPRHLVRRRGQEARLRCSPMKGHSHVYWYRQLPEEGLKFMVYLQKENIIDESGMPKERFSAEFPKEGPSILRIQQVVRGDSAAYFCASSPSTSGVREQFFGPGTRLTVL.

The J gene is TRBJ1-1, the V gene TRBV30; the D is unclear. The CDR3 consists of 13 residues. Germline V CDR1 and CDR2: GTSNPN, SVGIG (reference sequence). V lost 2 bases, J lost 1 base, and 8 bases lay in between. The CDR3 nucleotides read TGTGCCTGGAGTACATCCCGGAACACTGAAGCTTTCTTT. This gives the protein CAWSTSRNTEAFF.

J is TRBJ1-1 and V is TRBV18, with 7 bases lining up with TRBD1. J gave up 7 bases and V 3 bases, and 8 bases lay outside the gene matches. CDR1 and CDR2 (germline): KGHSH, LQKENI. This CDR3 is 14 amino acids long. CDR3 sequence reads: CASSPQPDRIEAFF. CDR3 in DNA: TGTGCCAGCTCACCCCAACCGGACAGGATTGAAGCTTTCTTT.

V is TRBV30 and J is TRBJ1-1, with a possible D match to TRBD1 (6 bases). The V and J ends lost 3 bases and 6 bases respectively, with 23 bases between them. This CDR3 has 16 amino acids. Germline values: CDR1 GTSNPN, CDR2 SVGIG (reference sequence). This CDR3 reads CAWSNPWEGEKSEAFF. In nucleotides, the CDR3 is TGTGCCTGGAGCAACCCTTGGGAGGGGGAGAAATCTGAAGCTTTCTTT.

The chain employs TRBV5-1 and TRBJ2-1, with TRBD2 identical over 12 bases. The CDR3 length is 16 residues. J gave up 3 bases and V 4 bases, and 5 bases lay outside the gene matches. Germline-derived CDR1 and CDR2 are SGHRS and YFSETQ. The CDR3 loop is CASSDTSGGFYNEQFF. The DNA of the CDR3 is TGCGCCAGCAGCGATACTAGCGGGGGGTTCTACAATGAGCAGTTCTTC.

The V gene is TRBV4-1, the J gene TRBJ1-1; 7 positions match TRBD1. The germline gives CDR1 MGHRA, CDR2 YSYEKL. V lost 0 bases to trimming and J lost 3 bases; unmatched junction nucleotides: 4. This CDR3 comprises 15 residues. The CDR3 DNA reads TGCGCCAGCAGCCAAGATTTGAGGGGGCACACTGAAGCTTTCTTT. Protein product: CASSQDLRGHTEAFF.

This sequence joins TRBV6-5 and TRBJ2-3, with 7 bases matching TRBD2. V shed 5 bases and J 0 bases; nucleotides not matched to a gene: 2. CDR1 MNHEY and CDR2 SVGAGI come from the germline V gene. The CDR3 extends over 14 amino acids. CDR3 in DNA: TGTGCCAGCAGTCTAGCGGTTAGCACAGATACGCAGTATTTT. This codes for CASSLAVSTDTQYF.

This clone was counted a single time. The V call is TRBV21-1, the J call TRBJ2-3; the D call TRBD1 from the table was never checked on the DNA. TRBV21-1 is noted as a pseudogene. CDR3 length equals 15 residues. CDR3 in DNA: TGTGCCAGCAGCAACCGGGACAGGGTCACAGATACGCAGTATTTT. Protein sequence: CASSNRDRVTDTQYF.

The V call is TRBV19, the J call TRBJ2-7; 7 bases fit TRBD1. CDR1 is LNHDA and CDR2 is SQIVND in the germline V gene (reference sequence). The CDR3 totals 16 residues. Unmatched junction bases numbered 16, after V lost 5 bases and J lost 6 bases. CDR3 sequence: CASSAYSTGNGAEQYF. DNA of the CDR3: TGTGCCAGTAGTGCTTATTCGACAGGGAACGGTGCCGAGCAGTACTTC.

This chain connects TRBV6-2 or TRBV6-3 to TRBJ2-7, with 11 bases matching TRBD2. V was clipped by 0 bases and J by 2 bases; unmatched bases: 3. From germline, CDR1 is MNHEY and CDR2 SVGEGT. CDR3 size: 16 residues. The CDR3 nucleotides read TGTGCCAGCAGTTACTCGACTAGCGGGAAAACCTACGAGCAGTACTTC. Its protein is CASSYSTSGKTYEQYF.

This clone was seen only a few times. The chain has TRBV7-9 and TRBJ1-2; tentative D call: TRBD1 (5 bases). V shed 0 bases and J shed 8 bases, with 13 bases lying between them. The CDR3 covers 14 residues. Germline values: CDR1 SEHNR, CDR2 FQNEAQ (reference sequence). CDR3 residues: CASSLALGDRGYTF. For the CDR3, the DNA is TGTGCCAGCAGCTTAGCGCTAGGGGATAGGGGCTACACCTTC. Using reference TRBV7-9 and TRBJ1-2 for the parts outside the CDR3, the full variable domain is DTGVSQNPRHKITKRGQNVTFRCDPISEHNRLYWYRQTLGQGPEFLTYFQNEAQLEKSRLLSDRFSAERPKGSFSTLEIQRTEQGDSAMYLCASSLALGDRGYTFGSGTRLTVV.